This is a list of T cell receptor beta chains from one sample in a study of T cells after yellow fever vaccination. TCRdb fed the 5' RACE reads into MiXCR, producing one record per CDR3 protein. The sample consists of about 300,000 distinct CDR3 sequences, approximately 3.9% of them appearing once. Sequencing was performed on PBMCs, taken 5 days after the yellow fever booster vaccination. The source is a young man who received the YFV17D yellow fever vaccine. The CDR3 runs from the conserved cysteine through the conserved F or W. Each record gives: J gene, D gene, clone size, V gene, CDR3 DNA, CDR3 protein. D genes are given only for firm matches. Rows give clone size only sometimes, using once, few, many, or a class for an expanded clone.

J: TRBJ1-1
D: TRBD1
size: many
V: TRBV5-1
DNA: TGCGCCAGCAGCCCCGGGACAGGGGGCCTCAACACTGAAGCTTTCTTT
CDR3: CASSPGTGGLNTEAFF

J: TRBJ1-5
D: NA
size: few
V: TRBV4-2
DNA: TGTGCCAGCAGCCAAGGCAGAAGGGGGAGAGGGAGCAATCAGCCCCAGCATTTT
CDR3: CASSQGRRGRGSNQPQHF

J: TRBJ2-3
D: NA
size: many
V: TRBV12-3/TRBV12-4
DNA: TGTGCCAGCACCTTGGGACTGGCGGAGTCAGATACGCAGTATTTT
CDR3: CASTLGLAESDTQYF

J: TRBJ2-1
D: TRBD2
size: many
V: TRBV7-9
DNA: TGTGCCAGCAGCTTCCGCGGGGGGCCCTACAATGAGCAGTTCTTC
CDR3: CASSFRGGPYNEQFF

J: TRBJ1-2
D: NA
size: NA
V: TRBV12-3/TRBV12-4
DNA: TGTGCCAGCAGTTCAGCAGAAGTCGGCGCCTATGGCTACACCTTC
CDR3: CASSSAEVGAYGYTF

J: TRBJ1-5
D: NA
size: NA
V: TRBV7-9
DNA: TGTGCCAGCAGCAAAACAAGGGATCAGCCCCAGCATTTT
CDR3: CASSKTRDQPQHF

J: TRBJ2-3
D: NA
size: many
V: TRBV5-6
DNA: TGTGCCAGCAGCTTTGAGACACTACTTACAGATACGCAGTATTTT
CDR3: CASSFETLLTDTQYF

J: TRBJ2-7
D: NA
size: few
V: TRBV20-1
DNA: TGCAGTGCTAGAGAGTCGGGTGACCTCTCCTACGAGCAGTACTTC
CDR3: CSARESGDLSYEQYF

J: TRBJ2-7
D: TRBD1
size: many
V: TRBV20-1
DNA: TGCAGTGCTAGAGGGACAGGGGGACCAGGGGAGCAGTACTTC
CDR3: CSARGTGGPGEQYF

J: TRBJ1-5
D: NA
size: NA
V: TRBV4-1
DNA: TGCGCCAGCAGCCAAGATCGGACAGCCACAAATCAGCCCCAGCATTTT
CDR3: CASSQDRTATNQPQHF

J: TRBJ2-5
D: NA
size: many
V: TRBV5-1
DNA: TGTGCCAGCAGCTTTGAAGAGACCCAGTACTTC
CDR3: CASSFEETQYF

J: TRBJ2-3
D: NA
size: many
V: TRBV27
DNA: TGTGCCAGCAGTCTGCGGTCTAGCACAGATACGCAGTATTTT
CDR3: CASSLRSSTDTQYF

J: TRBJ2-3
D: NA
size: many
V: TRBV5-5
DNA: TGTGCCAGCAGCTTGGGGGTAACTAGCACAGATACGCAGTATTTT
CDR3: CASSLGVTSTDTQYF

J: TRBJ1-4
D: NA
size: many
V: TRBV28
DNA: TGTGCCAGCAGTCCCCCGGGCTCTAATGAAAAACTGTTTTTT
CDR3: CASSPPGSNEKLFF

J: TRBJ2-4
D: TRBD1
size: many
V: TRBV12-3/TRBV12-4
DNA: TGTGCCAGCAGTGCGTCAGGGGGCAAAAACATTCAGTACTTC
CDR3: CASSASGGKNIQYF

J: TRBJ2-1
D: NA
size: few
V: TRBV18
DNA: TGTGCCAGCTCACCTCCGGGACACGGATACAATGAGCAGTTCTTC
CDR3: CASSPPGHGYNEQFF

J: TRBJ1-2
D: NA
size: NA
V: TRBV4-1
DNA: TGCGCCAGCAGCCAAGAGAAAACAGGGCGCTATGGCTACACCTTC
CDR3: CASSQEKTGRYGYTF

J: TRBJ1-5
D: NA
size: many
V: TRBV20-1
DNA: TGCAGTGCTAGAGCCCTCCAGGGGAATCAGCCCCAGCATTTT
CDR3: CSARALQGNQPQHF

J: TRBJ1-1
D: NA
size: NA
V: TRBV4-1
DNA: TGCGCCAGCAGGGGGTTTAACACTGAAGCTTTCTTT
CDR3: CASRGFNTEAFF

J: TRBJ1-5
D: NA
size: few
V: TRBV29-1
DNA: TGCAGCGTATCCCAATCAAACAATCAGCCCCAGCATTTT
CDR3: CSVSQSNNQPQHF

J: TRBJ1-6
D: NA
size: once
V: TRBV27
DNA: TGTGCCAGCAGTTTAGGCAGTACTGGGTCCTATAATTCACCCCTCCACTTT
CDR3: CASSLGSTGSYNSPLHF

J: TRBJ2-6
D: TRBD2
size: NA
V: TRBV18
DNA: TGTGCCAGCTCACCACCGGGGAGGGGCCCGATCTCTGGGGCCAACGTCCTGACTTTC
CDR3: CASSPPGRGPISGANVLTF

J: TRBJ2-3
D: TRBD1
size: NA
V: TRBV4-1
DNA: TGCGCCAGCAGCCAGATCACCCGGACAGGTTTCGTAGATACGCAGTATTTT
CDR3: CASSQITRTGFVDTQYF

J: TRBJ1-2
D: TRBD1
size: many
V: TRBV11-2
DNA: TGTGCCAGCAGCATCGCCGGGACAGGGGCCTATGGCTACACCTTC
CDR3: CASSIAGTGAYGYTF

J: TRBJ1-2
D: NA
size: NA
V: TRBV28
DNA: TGTGCCAGCAGTTTACCGTCTGGAGGCTACACCTTC
CDR3: CASSLPSGGYTF

J: TRBJ2-5
D: NA
size: many
V: TRBV14
DNA: TGTGCCAGCAGCCAAGTTACTACGCAGACCCAGTACTTC
CDR3: CASSQVTTQTQYF

J: TRBJ2-4
D: TRBD2
size: few
V: TRBV9
DNA: TGTGCCAGCAGCGAGGGAAGCGGGGGACTAAACATTCAGTACTTC
CDR3: CASSEGSGGLNIQYF

J: TRBJ2-4
D: NA
size: many
V: TRBV11-3
DNA: TGTGCCAGCAGCTTTGGCAGGGGTACGGACATTCAGTACTTC
CDR3: CASSFGRGTDIQYF

J: TRBJ1-4
D: TRBD1
size: many
V: TRBV25-1
DNA: TGTGCCAGCAGTTCCACAGGGGCACCGAGGGAAAAACTGTTTTTT
CDR3: CASSSTGAPREKLFF

J: TRBJ2-1
D: NA
size: many
V: TRBV20-1
DNA: TGCAGTGCTAGAGTCCCCCCCGGTAATGAGCAGTTCTTC
CDR3: CSARVPPGNEQFF

J: TRBJ1-2
D: NA
size: few
V: TRBV5-5
DNA: TGTGCCAGCAGCGGGGTCCCAGGGGCATATGATGGCTACACCTTC
CDR3: CASSGVPGAYDGYTF

J: TRBJ2-5
D: TRBD1
size: many
V: TRBV4-1
DNA: TGCGCCAGCAGCCAAGAAGCGGGACAGGGGCGGGAGACCCAGTACTTC
CDR3: CASSQEAGQGRETQYF

J: TRBJ1-5
D: NA
size: few
V: TRBV4-1
DNA: TGCGCCAGCAGCCAGCCGGGACCCAATCAGCCCCAGCATTTT
CDR3: CASSQPGPNQPQHF

J: TRBJ1-2
D: NA
size: NA
V: TRBV6-5
DNA: TGTGCCAGCAGGCCCAGAGCCAGTTATGGCTACACCTTC
CDR3: CASRPRASYGYTF

J: TRBJ2-5
D: NA
size: NA
V: TRBV20-1
DNA: TGCAGTGCCGTGGGACGGGGACAAGAGACCCAGTACTTC
CDR3: CSAVGRGQETQYF

J: TRBJ2-2
D: NA
size: NA
V: TRBV7-9
DNA: TGTGCCAGCCTGACGACGAACACCGGGGAGCTGTTTTTT
CDR3: CASLTTNTGELFF

J: TRBJ1-2
D: NA
size: few
V: TRBV20-1
DNA: TGCAGTGCTAGAGTATCCAGGGCCTACTATGGCTACACCTTC
CDR3: CSARVSRAYYGYTF

J: TRBJ1-2
D: TRBD1
size: many
V: TRBV5-1
DNA: TGCGCCAGCAGCCCTCGAACAGGGGAGGATGGCTACACCTTC
CDR3: CASSPRTGEDGYTF

J: TRBJ1-4
D: NA
size: few
V: TRBV4-3
DNA: TGCGCCAGCAGCCAAGAGACATGGAATGAAAAACTGTTTTTT
CDR3: CASSQETWNEKLFF

J: TRBJ2-2
D: TRBD1
size: few
V: TRBV6-5
DNA: TGTGCCAGCAGACGAACAGGGGGCGGTTGGACCGGGGAGCTGTTTTTT
CDR3: CASRRTGGGWTGELFF

J: TRBJ2-4
D: NA
size: NA
V: TRBV19
DNA: TGTGCCAGTAGTATAGTCCCTGGCATTCAGTACTTC
CDR3: CASSIVPGIQYF

J: TRBJ2-2
D: TRBD2
size: NA
V: TRBV6-6
DNA: TGTGCCAGCAGCCGGGCGGGGGGGACCGGGGAGCTGTTTTTT
CDR3: CASSRAGGTGELFF